This T cell receptor (beta chain) was found in a study of OX40 agonist ivuxolimab in advanced cancers. Background on the study: Hepatocellular carcinoma, melanoma, renal cell or head and neck cancer occurred in dose-escalation patients.

With regard to this clone: As yet, its antigen is unknown.

Study results and limitations: Clonal expansion was seen in CD4+ and CD8+ blood T cells by week 6 at 0.1 to 3.0 mg/kg.

V was cut by 3 bases and J by 1 base, with 6 bases left in between. Per germline, CDR1 SGHTA and CDR2 FQGNSA. CDR3 size: 13 residues. Using immunoSEQ multiplex PCR, the repertoire was profiled, and TCRdb retains in-frame clones only, with some absent. The table shows approximately 77,000 clones, with about 90% occurring only once. The chain is built from TRBV7-2 and TRBJ1-1; unclear D gene. The sample in question was CD4+ or CD8+ T cells sorted from blood, obtained in a trial of the OX40 agonist ivuxolimab. The clonotype was recovered from an adult with an advanced solid tumor such as melanoma, head and neck, liver or kidney cancer. The DNA of the CDR3 is TGTGCCAGCAGCTTTCGAGGGAACACTGAAGCTTTCTTT. It codes for CASSFRGNTEAFF. Complete variable domain (other parts from reference TRBV7-2 and TRBJ1-1): GAGVSQSPSNKVTEKGKDVELRCDPISGHTALYWYRQSLGQGLEFLIYFQGNSAPDKSGLPSDRFSAERTGGSVSTLTIQRTQQEDSAVYLCASSFRGNTEAFFGQGTRLTVV.